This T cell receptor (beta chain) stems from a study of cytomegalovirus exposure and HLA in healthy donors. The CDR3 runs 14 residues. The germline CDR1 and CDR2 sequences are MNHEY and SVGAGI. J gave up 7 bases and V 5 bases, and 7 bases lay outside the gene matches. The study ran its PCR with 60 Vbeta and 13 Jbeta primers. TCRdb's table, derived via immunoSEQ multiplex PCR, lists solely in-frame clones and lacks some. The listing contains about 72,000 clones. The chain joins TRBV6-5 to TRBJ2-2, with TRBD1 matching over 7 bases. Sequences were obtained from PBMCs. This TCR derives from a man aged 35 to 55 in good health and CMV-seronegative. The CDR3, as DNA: TGTGCCAGCAGTCCCGGACAGGCTGGCGGGGAGCTGTTTTTT. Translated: CASSPGQAGGELFF.